The rows below give T cell receptor beta chains drawn from one sample of a study of shared clonotypes between healthy human individuals. Sequencing used immunoSEQ multiplex PCR; TCRdb keeps in-frame clones, though not all of them. The repertoire holds hundreds of thousands of clones, with roughly 95% as singletons. Sequenced sample: naive CD8+ T cells sorted from blood. The receptor source for this set is a woman aged 25-40 years in good health. Both conserved end residues are part of each CDR3. Fields, in order: D gene, clone size, J gene, V gene, CDR3 DNA, CDR3 protein. The D gene is left open where the match is weak. Size is stated for part of the rows, as once, few or many counts, or as a class when the clone is expanded.

NA	once	TRBJ2-3	TRBV2	TGTGCCAGCAGTGACCCCGTCTGGGGCACAGATACGCAGTATTTT	CASSDPVWGTDTQYF
NA	NA	TRBJ1-1	TRBV5-5	TGTGCCAGCAGCTTGGACAGCATGAACACTGAAGCTTTCTTT	CASSLDSMNTEAFF
NA	NA	TRBJ2-3	TRBV9	TGTGCCAGCAGCGTCAGGGGGGACACACGAGATACGCAGTATTTT	CASSVRGDTRDTQYF
NA	NA	TRBJ2-7	TRBV2	TGTGCCAGCAGTGGGCAAGTCCACGAGCAGTACTTC	CASSGQVHEQYF
NA	few	TRBJ1-5	TRBV7-9	TGTGCCAGCAGCTCAGGTGGGGGGCAGCCCCAGCATTTT	CASSSGGGQPQHF
NA	NA	TRBJ2-2	TRBV9	TGTGCCAGCACGGCGAGGACCGGGGAGCTGTTTTTT	CASTARTGELFF
TRBD2	once	TRBJ2-3	TRBV4-2	TGTGCCAGCAGCCAAGATTATACGGGCGGTCTAGCGGGAGTAGGAGATACGCAGTATTTT	CASSQDYTGGLAGVGDTQYF
TRBD1	NA	TRBJ2-5	TRBV13	TGTGCCAGCAGCCCAGACAGGGTAGGGGAGGAGACCCAGTACTTC	CASSPDRVGEETQYF
NA	NA	TRBJ1-1	TRBV27	TGTGCCAGCAGTTTATATGGCAGGGGAACTGAAGCTTTCTTT	CASSLYGRGTEAFF
NA	NA	TRBJ1-1	TRBV7-9	TGTGCCAGCAGAACAGGAGGGACGGTACTCATGAACACTGAAGCTTTCTTT	CASRTGGTVLMNTEAFF
NA	NA	TRBJ2-7	TRBV27	TGTGCCAGCAGTCACGGCCCCAACTCCTACGAGCAGTACTTC	CASSHGPNSYEQYF
TRBD1	NA	TRBJ1-4	TRBV15	TGTGCCACCAGCAGATCCACAGGGGCTACTAATGAAAAACTGTTTTTT	CATSRSTGATNEKLFF
TRBD1	NA	TRBJ2-2	TRBV5-1	TGCGCCAGCAGCGTAGGACAGGGGTACACCGGGGAGCTGTTTTTT	CASSVGQGYTGELFF
NA	NA	TRBJ1-1	TRBV15	TGTGCCGTGATGAACACTGAAGCTTTCTTT	CAVMNTEAFF
NA	NA	TRBJ1-2	TRBV5-6	TGTGCCAGCAGCCCTGGGCCGGGTTTGTGGTATGGCTACACCTTC	CASSPGPGLWYGYTF
TRBD2	NA	TRBJ2-7	TRBV5-8	TGTGCCAGCAGCCGGACCCTTGGCCTAGCGGGATCCTACGAGCAGTACTTC	CASSRTLGLAGSYEQYF
TRBD1	NA	TRBJ2-1	TRBV27	TGTGCCAGTAAGACCACAGGGGGCCTCTACAATGAGCAGTTCTTC	CASKTTGGLYNEQFF
NA	NA	TRBJ1-2	TRBV30	TGTGCCTGGAGCAAGGGCTTTAACTATGGCTACACCTTC	CAWSKGFNYGYTF
NA	NA	TRBJ2-3	TRBV28	TGTGCCACCCAGTTAGTTACGCAGTATTTT	CATQLVTQYF
NA	NA	TRBJ1-1	TRBV19	TGTGCCAGTAGTATAGGTGACAGTTTGAACACTGAAGCTTTCTTT	CASSIGDSLNTEAFF
NA	NA	TRBJ1-3	TRBV28	TGTGCCAGCAGTGTAATGTCTGGAAACACCATATATTTT	CASSVMSGNTIYF
NA	NA	TRBJ2-2	TRBV9	TGTGCCAGCAGCGTAGAGGAAAACACCGGGGAGCTGTTTTTT	CASSVEENTGELFF
NA	NA	TRBJ1-5	TRBV4-2	TGTGCCAGCAGCCATAGGGCAGTCTGCGGCAATCAGCCCCAGCATTTT	CASSHRAVCGNQPQHF
NA	NA	TRBJ2-1	TRBV11-3	TGTGCCAGCAGCTTAGGCTTGAACAATGAGCAGTTCTTC	CASSLGLNNEQFF
TRBD1	NA	TRBJ1-5	TRBV15	TGTGCCACCAGCGGGGACAGGGGTTATCAGCCCCAGCATTTT	CATSGDRGYQPQHF
NA	NA	TRBJ2-3	TRBV6-5	TGTGCCAGCAGAACCGGAGAATACACAGATACGCAGTATTTT	CASRTGEYTDTQYF
TRBD2	NA	TRBJ2-5	TRBV28	TGTGCCAGCAGTTTCCAGGGAGGGGTCTACGAGACCCAGTACTTC	CASSFQGGVYETQYF
TRBD1	NA	TRBJ2-3	TRBV29-1	TGCAGCGTTGAAACGGGACAGCAGACCCCCACAGATACGCAGTATTTT	CSVETGQQTPTDTQYF
NA	NA	TRBJ1-3	TRBV30	TGTGCCTGGAGTGGGGCCAGAACCTCTGGAAACACCATATATTTT	CAWSGARTSGNTIYF
NA	NA	TRBJ1-2	TRBV10-3	TGTGCCATCAGTGAGTCGGGGCAGTACTATGGCTACACCTTC	CAISESGQYYGYTF
NA	NA	TRBJ2-7	TRBV7-9	TGTGCCAGCAGCCCCCCGGGGGTCCAGAACGAGCAGTACTTC	CASSPPGVQNEQYF
NA	few	TRBJ2-7	TRBV5-1	TGCGCCAGCAGCTTGGCGCCGGTTTACGAGCAGTACTTC	CASSLAPVYEQYF
NA	NA	TRBJ1-3	TRBV11-2	TGTGCCAGCAGCCTGGAGGGGGGGTCCCTCTCTGGAAACACCATATATTTT	CASSLEGGSLSGNTIYF
NA	once	TRBJ2-3	TRBV10-1	TGCGCCAGCAGTGAGTCAGTGGGAAGCACAGATACGCAGTATTTT	CASSESVGSTDTQYF
TRBD2	NA	TRBJ2-6	TRBV7-8	TGTGCCAGCAGCTTAGTAGCGGGAGCAGGGGCCAACGTCCTGACTTTC	CASSLVAGAGANVLTF
NA	NA	TRBJ2-7	TRBV28	TGTGCCAGCAGTTTTGTCAGGGGCGAGCAGTACTTC	CASSFVRGEQYF
TRBD1	NA	TRBJ1-2	TRBV25-1	TGTGCCAGCAGTGAATCCGGGACAGGGCTTGGCTACACCTTC	CASSESGTGLGYTF
NA	NA	TRBJ1-1	TRBV5-6	TGTGCCAGCAGCTCCGCGGGCCAGGGGAGCTGGAACACTGAAGCTTTCTTT	CASSSAGQGSWNTEAFF
NA	NA	TRBJ1-1	TRBV25-1	TGTGCCAGCAGTTACGGACAAGCTATAGACACTGAAGCTTTCTTT	CASSYGQAIDTEAFF
NA	NA	TRBJ2-4	TRBV7-6	TGTGCCAGCAGCTTAGGGTTGGGGGACATTCAGTACTTC	CASSLGLGDIQYF
NA	NA	TRBJ2-7	TRBV10-2	TGCGCCAGCGGACCGGGACTCAGCTCCTACGAGCAGTACTTC	CASGPGLSSYEQYF
NA	NA	TRBJ2-6	TRBV11-2	TGTGCCAGCAGCTTAGATTGGGTCGACAGTCTCTCTGGGGCCAACGTCCTGACTTTC	CASSLDWVDSLSGANVLTF
TRBD1	NA	TRBJ1-5	TRBV27	TGTGCCAGCAGTCTAGGGACAGGCAATAGCAATCAGCCCCAGCATTTT	CASSLGTGNSNQPQHF
NA	NA	TRBJ2-2	TRBV27	TGTGCCAGCAGTTTAGCGGCCACCGGGGAGCTGTTTTTT	CASSLAATGELFF
TRBD1	NA	TRBJ2-7	TRBV19	TGTGCCAGTAGTATCGCAACAGGGGTCGAGCAGTACTTC	CASSIATGVEQYF
NA	NA	TRBJ2-7	TRBV4-1	TGCGCCAGCAGCCAAAGTAGAGTTTTCCCCCTCTACGAGCAGTACTTC	CASSQSRVFPLYEQYF
NA	NA	TRBJ2-7	TRBV7-8	TGTGCCAGCAGCTTAACTAGCACCCCAAACGAGCAGTACTTC	CASSLTSTPNEQYF
NA	NA	TRBJ2-1	TRBV13	TGTGCCAGCAGCTTGGGCTCCGGCTACAATGAGCAGTTCTTC	CASSLGSGYNEQFF